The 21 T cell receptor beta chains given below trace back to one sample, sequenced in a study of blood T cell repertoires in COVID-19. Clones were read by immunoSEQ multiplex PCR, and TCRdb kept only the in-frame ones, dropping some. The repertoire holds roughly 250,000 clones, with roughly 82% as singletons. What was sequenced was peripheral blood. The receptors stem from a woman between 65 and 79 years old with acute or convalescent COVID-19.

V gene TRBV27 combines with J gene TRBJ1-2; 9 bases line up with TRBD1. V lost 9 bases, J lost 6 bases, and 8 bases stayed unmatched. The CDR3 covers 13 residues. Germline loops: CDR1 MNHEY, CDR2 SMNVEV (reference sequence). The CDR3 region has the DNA TGTGCCAGTGGACAGGGGATTAGCAATGGCTACACCTTC. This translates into CASGQGISNGYTF.

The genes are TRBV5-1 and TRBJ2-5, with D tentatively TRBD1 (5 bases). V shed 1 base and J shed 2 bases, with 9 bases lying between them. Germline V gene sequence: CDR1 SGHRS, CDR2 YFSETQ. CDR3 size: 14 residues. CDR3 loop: CASSLSRVQETQYF. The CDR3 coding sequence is TGCGCCAGCAGCTTGAGCAGGGTTCAAGAGACCCAGTACTTC. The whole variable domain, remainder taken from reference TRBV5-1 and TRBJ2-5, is KAGVTQTPRYLIKTRGQQVTLSCSPISGHRSVSWYQQTPGQGLQFLFEYFSETQRNKGNFPGRFSGRQFSNSRSEMNVSTLELGDSALYLCASSLSRVQETQYFGPGTRLLVL.

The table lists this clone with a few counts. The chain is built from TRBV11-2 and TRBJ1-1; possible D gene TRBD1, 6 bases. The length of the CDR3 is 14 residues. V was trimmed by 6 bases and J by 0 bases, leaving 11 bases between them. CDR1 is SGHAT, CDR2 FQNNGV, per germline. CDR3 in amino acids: CASRTTGMNTEAFF. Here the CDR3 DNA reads TGTGCCAGCAGGACAACAGGGATGAACACTGAAGCTTTCTTT.

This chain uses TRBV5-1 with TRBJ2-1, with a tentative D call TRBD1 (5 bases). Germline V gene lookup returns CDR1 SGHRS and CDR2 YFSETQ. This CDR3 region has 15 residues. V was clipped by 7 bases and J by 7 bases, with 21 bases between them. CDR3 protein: CASQSASGSPNEQFF. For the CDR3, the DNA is TGCGCCAGCCAATCGGCGTCAGGGTCCCCTAATGAGCAGTTCTTC.

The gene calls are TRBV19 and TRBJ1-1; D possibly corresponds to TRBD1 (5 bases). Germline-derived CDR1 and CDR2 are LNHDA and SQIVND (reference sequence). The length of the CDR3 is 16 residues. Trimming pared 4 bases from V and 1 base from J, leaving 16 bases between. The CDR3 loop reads CASSSSGISRNTEAFF. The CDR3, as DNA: TGTGCCAGTAGTAGCTCAGGGATAAGCCGGAACACTGAAGCTTTCTTT.

The CDR3 sequence: CASSDGDRANTEAFF. The CDR3 coding sequence is TGTGCCAGCAGTGACGGGGACAGGGCGAACACTGAAGCTTTCTTT. This sequence joins TRBV2 and TRBJ1-1; TRBD1 agrees at 9 bases. Trimming removed 3 bases from V and 1 base from J; junction bases left unmatched: 3. CDR1 and CDR2 from the germline V gene are SNHLY and FYNNEI. The CDR3 totals 15 residues.

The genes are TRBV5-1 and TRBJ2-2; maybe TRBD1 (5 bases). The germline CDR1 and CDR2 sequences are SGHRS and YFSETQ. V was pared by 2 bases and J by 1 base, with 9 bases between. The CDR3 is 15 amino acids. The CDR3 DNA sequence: TGCGCCAGCAGCTTTTCCGGACAGAACACCGGGGAGCTGTTTTTT. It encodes CASSFSGQNTGELFF.

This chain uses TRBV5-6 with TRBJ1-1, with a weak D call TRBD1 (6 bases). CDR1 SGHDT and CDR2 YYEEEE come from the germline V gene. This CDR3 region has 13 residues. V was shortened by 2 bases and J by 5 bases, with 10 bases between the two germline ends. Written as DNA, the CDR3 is TGTGCCAGCAGCTTTGCGACAGGAACTGAAGCTTTCTTT. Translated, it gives CASSFATGTEAFF.

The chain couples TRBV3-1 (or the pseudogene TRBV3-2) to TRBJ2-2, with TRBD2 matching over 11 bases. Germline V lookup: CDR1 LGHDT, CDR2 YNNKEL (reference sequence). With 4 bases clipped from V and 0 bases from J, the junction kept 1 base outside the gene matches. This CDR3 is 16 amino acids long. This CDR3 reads CASSRLAGTNTGELFF. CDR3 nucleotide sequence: TGTGCCAGCAGCCGACTAGCGGGGACGAACACCGGGGAGCTGTTTTTT.

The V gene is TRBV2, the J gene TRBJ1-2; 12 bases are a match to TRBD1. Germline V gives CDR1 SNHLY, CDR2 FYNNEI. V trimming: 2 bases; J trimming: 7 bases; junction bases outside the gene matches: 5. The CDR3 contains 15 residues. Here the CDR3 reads CASSEQGQGAGGYTF. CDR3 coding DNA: TGTGCCAGCAGTGAACAGGGACAGGGGGCCGGTGGCTACACCTTC. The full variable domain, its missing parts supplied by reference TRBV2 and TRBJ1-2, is EPEVTQTPSHQVTQMGQEVILRCVPISNHLYFYWYRQILGQKVEFLVSFYNNEISEKSEIFDDQFSVERPDGSNFTLKIRSTKLEDSAMYFCASSEQGQGAGGYTFGSGTRLTVV.

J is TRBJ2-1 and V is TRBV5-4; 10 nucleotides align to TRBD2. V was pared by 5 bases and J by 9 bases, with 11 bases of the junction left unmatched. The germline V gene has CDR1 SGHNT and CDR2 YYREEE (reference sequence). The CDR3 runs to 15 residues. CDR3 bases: TGTGCCAGCAGTACACTAGCGGGACGTCAGGGTGAGCAGTTCTTC. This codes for CASSTLAGRQGEQFF.

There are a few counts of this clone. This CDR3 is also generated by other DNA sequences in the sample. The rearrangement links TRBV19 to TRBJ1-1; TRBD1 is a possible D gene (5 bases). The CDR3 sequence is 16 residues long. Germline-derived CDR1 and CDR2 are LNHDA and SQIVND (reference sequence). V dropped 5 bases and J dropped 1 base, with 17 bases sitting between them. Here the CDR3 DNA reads TGTGCCAGTAGTCTATCGGCAGGGCGAGGGAACACTGAAGCTTTCTTT. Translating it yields CASSLSAGRGNTEAFF.

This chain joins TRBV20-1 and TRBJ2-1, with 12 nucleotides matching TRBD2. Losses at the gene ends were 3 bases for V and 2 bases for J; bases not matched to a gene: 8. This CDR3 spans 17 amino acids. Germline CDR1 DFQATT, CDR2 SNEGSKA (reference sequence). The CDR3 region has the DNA TGCAGTGCTAGTATACTAGCGGGGGGATCGACCTACAATGAGCAGTTCTTC. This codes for CSASILAGGSTYNEQFF.

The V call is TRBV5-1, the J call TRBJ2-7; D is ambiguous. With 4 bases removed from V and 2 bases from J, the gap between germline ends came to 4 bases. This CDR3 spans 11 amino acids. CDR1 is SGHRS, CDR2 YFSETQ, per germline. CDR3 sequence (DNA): TGCGCCAGCAGCGCTACCTACGAGCAGTACTTC. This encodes CASSATYEQYF. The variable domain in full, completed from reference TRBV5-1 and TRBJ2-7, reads KAGVTQTPRYLIKTRGQQVTLSCSPISGHRSVSWYQQTPGQGLQFLFEYFSETQRNKGNFPGRFSGRQFSNSRSEMNVSTLELGDSALYLCASSATYEQYFGPGTRLTVT.

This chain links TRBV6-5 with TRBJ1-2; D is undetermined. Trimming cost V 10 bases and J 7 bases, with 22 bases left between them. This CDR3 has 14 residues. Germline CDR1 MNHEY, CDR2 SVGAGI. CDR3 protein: CATVATLQSSGYTF. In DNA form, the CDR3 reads TGTGCCACCGTGGCGACGTTACAGTCCAGTGGCTACACCTTC.

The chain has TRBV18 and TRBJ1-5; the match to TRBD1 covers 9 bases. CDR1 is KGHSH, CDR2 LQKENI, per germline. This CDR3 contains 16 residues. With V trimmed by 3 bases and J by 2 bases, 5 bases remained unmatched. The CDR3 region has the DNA TGTGCCAGCTCACCTTCGGGACAGGGAGGCAATCAGCCCCAGCATTTT. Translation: CASSPSGQGGNQPQHF.

The CDR3 DNA is TGTGCCTGGAGTGGGATAACGGGACAGAAAGAGGTTTGGAAGACTGAAGCTTTCTTT. This translates into CAWSGITGQKEVWKTEAFF. The rearrangement links TRBV30 to TRBJ1-1; 7 bases are shared with TRBD1. CDR1 is GTSNPN, CDR2 SVGIG, per germline (reference sequence). Trimming took 1 base from V and 5 from J; bases not matched to a gene: 22. CDR3 length equals 19 residues.

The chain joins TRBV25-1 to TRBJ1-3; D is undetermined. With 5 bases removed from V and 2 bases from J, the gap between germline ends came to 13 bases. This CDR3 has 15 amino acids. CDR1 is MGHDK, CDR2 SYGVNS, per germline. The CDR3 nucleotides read TGTGCCAGCAGTCTCTCGGCGGGTCCTGGAAACACCATATATTTT. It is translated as CASSLSAGPGNTIYF.

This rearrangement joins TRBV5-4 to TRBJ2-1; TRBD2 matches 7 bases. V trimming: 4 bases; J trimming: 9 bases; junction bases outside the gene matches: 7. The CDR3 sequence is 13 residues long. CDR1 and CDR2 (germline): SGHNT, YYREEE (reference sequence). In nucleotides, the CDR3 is TGTGCCAGCAGCCCAGGACTAGGGACTGAGCAGTTCTTC. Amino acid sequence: CASSPGLGTEQFF.

CDR3 region: CASSPVWNSPLHF. The CDR3 DNA reads as TGTGCCAGCAGCCCGGTATGGAATTCACCCCTCCACTTT. V gene TRBV7-2 combines with J gene TRBJ1-6; D not resolved. The length of the CDR3 is 13 residues. Germline V CDR1 and CDR2: SGHTA, FQGNSA. V dropped 5 bases and J dropped 7 bases, with 9 bases sitting between them.

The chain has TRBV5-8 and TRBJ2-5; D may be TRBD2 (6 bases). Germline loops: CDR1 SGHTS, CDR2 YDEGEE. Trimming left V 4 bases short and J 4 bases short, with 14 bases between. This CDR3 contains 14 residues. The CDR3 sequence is CASSPGRRGETQYF. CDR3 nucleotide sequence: TGTGCCAGCAGCCCGGGACGGCGGGGAGAGACCCAGTACTTC. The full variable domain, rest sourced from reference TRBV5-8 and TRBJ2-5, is EAGVTQSPTHLIKTRGQQATLRCSPISGHTSVYWYQQALGLGLQFLLWYDEGEERNRGNFPPRFSGRQFPNYSSELNVNALELEDSALYLCASSPGRRGETQYFGPGTRLLVL.